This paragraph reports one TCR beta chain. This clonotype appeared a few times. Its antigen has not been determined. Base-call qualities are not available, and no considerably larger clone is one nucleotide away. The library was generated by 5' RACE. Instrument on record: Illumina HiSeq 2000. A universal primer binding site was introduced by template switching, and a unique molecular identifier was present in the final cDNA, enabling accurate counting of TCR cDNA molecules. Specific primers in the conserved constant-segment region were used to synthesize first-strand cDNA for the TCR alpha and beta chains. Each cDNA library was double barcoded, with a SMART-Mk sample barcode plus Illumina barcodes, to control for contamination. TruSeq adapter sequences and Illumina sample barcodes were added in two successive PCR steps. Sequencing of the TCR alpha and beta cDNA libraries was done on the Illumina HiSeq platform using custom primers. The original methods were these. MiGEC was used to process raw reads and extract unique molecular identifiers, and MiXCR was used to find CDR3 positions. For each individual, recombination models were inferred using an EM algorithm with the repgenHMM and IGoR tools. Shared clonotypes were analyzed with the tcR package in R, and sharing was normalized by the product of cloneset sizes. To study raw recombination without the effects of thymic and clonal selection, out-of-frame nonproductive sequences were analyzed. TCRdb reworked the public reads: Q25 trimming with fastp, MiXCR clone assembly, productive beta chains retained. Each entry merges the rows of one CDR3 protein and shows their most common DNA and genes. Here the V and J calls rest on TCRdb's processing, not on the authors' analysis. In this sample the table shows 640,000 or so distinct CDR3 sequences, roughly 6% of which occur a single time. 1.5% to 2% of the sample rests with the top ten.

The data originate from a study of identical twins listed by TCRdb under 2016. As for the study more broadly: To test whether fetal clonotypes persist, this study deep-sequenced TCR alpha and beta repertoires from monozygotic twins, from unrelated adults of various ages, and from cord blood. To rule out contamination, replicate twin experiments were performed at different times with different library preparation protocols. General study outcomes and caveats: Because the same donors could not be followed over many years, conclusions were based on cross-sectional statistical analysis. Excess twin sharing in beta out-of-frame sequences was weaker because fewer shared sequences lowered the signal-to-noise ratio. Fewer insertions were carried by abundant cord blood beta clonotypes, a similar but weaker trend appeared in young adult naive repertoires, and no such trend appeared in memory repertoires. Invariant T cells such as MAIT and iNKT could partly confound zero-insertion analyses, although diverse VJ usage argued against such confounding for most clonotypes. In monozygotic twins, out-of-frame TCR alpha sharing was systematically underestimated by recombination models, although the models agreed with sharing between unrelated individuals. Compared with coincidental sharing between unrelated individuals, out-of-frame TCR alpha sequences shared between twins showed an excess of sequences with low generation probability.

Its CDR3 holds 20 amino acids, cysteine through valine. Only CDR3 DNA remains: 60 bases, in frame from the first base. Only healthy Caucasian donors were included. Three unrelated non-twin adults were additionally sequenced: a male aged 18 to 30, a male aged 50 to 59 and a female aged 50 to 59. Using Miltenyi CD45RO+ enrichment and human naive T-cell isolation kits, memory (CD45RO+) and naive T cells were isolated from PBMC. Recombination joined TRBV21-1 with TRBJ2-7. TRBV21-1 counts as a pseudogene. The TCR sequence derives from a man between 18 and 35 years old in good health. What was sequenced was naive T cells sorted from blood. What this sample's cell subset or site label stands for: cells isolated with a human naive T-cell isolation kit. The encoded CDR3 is CASSKWPRMCNEISSYEQYV. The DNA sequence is TGTGCCAGCAGCAAATGGCCGAGGATGTGTAATGAAATCAGCTCCTACGAGCAGTACGTC.